A single sample is the source of the 14 T cell receptor beta chains below, sequenced in a study of shared T cell receptors in the human thymus (dated by TCRdb to the early 2020s). Library preparation was by the immunoSEQ multiplex PCR assay. The clones in this table, taken by TCRdb from immuneACCESS, are in-frame only. Not every clone is retained; where verified, under half of the shortfall comes from an unresolved V gene, and the cause of the rest is unknown. The sample data list about 380,000 clones, and 85% to 95% of these were observed just once. The ten largest clones capture roughly 0.02% of the sample. Sequences were obtained from thymocytes. These receptors were collected from a human donor.

V usage is TRBV5-5 and J usage is TRBJ1-2; TRBD1 aligns across 8 bases. V was pared by 0 bases and J by 5 bases, with 0 bases of the junction left unmatched. The CDR3 has 13 amino acids. CDR1 is SGHKS, CDR2 YYEKEE, per germline (reference sequence). CDR3 DNA: TGTGCCAGCAGCTTGGACAGGGGGTATGGCTACACCTTC. As protein: CASSLDRGYGYTF.

The chain links TRBV5-6 to TRBJ2-5; 7 bases fit TRBD1. J was trimmed by 2 bases and V by 3 bases; bases with no gene match: 4. From germline, CDR1 is SGHDT and CDR2 YYEEEE. The CDR3 spans 14 residues. The chain's CDR3 is CASSWKDRQETQYF. The CDR3 coding sequence is TGTGCCAGCAGCTGGAAGGACAGGCAAGAGACCCAGTACTTC.

This chain joins TRBV30 and TRBJ1-5; maybe TRBD1 (5 bases). V lost 0 bases and J 1 base, leaving 10 bases between the germline ends. Looked up from germline, CDR1 is GTSNPN and CDR2 is SVGIG (reference sequence). CDR3 length: 15 amino acids. The CDR3 is CAWSVGGASNQPQHF. Here the CDR3 DNA reads TGTGCCTGGAGTGTAGGAGGGGCGAGCAATCAGCCCCAGCATTTT. Full variable domain (remainder filled in from reference TRBV30 and TRBJ1-5): SQTIHQWPATLVQPVGSPLSLECTVEGTSNPNLYWYRQAAGRGLQLLFYSVGIGQISSEVPQNLSASRPQDRQFILSSKKLLLSDSGFYLCAWSVGGASNQPQHFGDGTRLSIL.

The genes are TRBV18 and TRBJ2-7; 9 bases agree with TRBD1. CDR1 is KGHSH and CDR2 is LQKENI in the germline V gene. Losses at the gene ends were 0 bases for V and 1 base for J; bases not matched to a gene: 10. This CDR3 region has 18 residues. The CDR3 loop reads CASSPPLGQGSGSYEQYF. DNA of the CDR3: TGTGCCAGCTCACCACCTTTGGGACAGGGATCGGGATCCTACGAGCAGTACTTC.

The rearrangement joins TRBV14 to TRBJ1-1, with 8 bases matching TRBD1. The V and J ends lost 1 base and 1 base, in that order; junction bases with no gene match: 11. This CDR3 is built from 18 residues. CDR1 and CDR2 (germline): SGHDN, FVKESK. DNA of the CDR3: TGTGCCAGCAGCCAAGGAAATCAGGGGGCGGCGGGGAACACTGAAGCTTTCTTT. It yields the protein CASSQGNQGAAGNTEAFF.

The chain recombines TRBV19 with TRBJ1-1; no clear D gene. The CDR3 spans 15 residues. V gave up 5 bases and J gave up 0 bases, with 13 bases separating them. Germline lookup yields CDR1 LNHDA and CDR2 SQIVND (reference sequence). CDR3 region: CASSVGYGMNTEAFF. CDR3 DNA sequence: TGTGCCAGTAGTGTGGGGTACGGAATGAACACTGAAGCTTTCTTT.

This clone was seen a few times. This chain uses TRBV6-1 with TRBJ1-4, with D possibly matching TRBD1 (5 bases). The V gene's germline CDR1 is MNHNS and CDR2 SASEGT. Trimming took 4 bases from V and 0 from J, leaving 12 bases between them. This CDR3 contains 16 residues. CDR3 sequence reads: CASSAKGQATNEKLFF. The CDR3 DNA reads TGTGCCAGCAGTGCCAAGGGGCAGGCAACTAATGAAAAACTGTTTTTT.

The CDR3 sequence is CASSLDSGGTDTQYF. The CDR3 coding sequence is TGTGCCAGCAGCTTAGATAGCGGGGGCACAGATACGCAGTATTTT. The chain combines TRBV11-2 with TRBJ2-3; TRBD2 aligns across 8 bases. CDR1 and CDR2 (germline): SGHAT, FQNNGV. The CDR3 has 15 amino acids. V dropped 0 bases and J dropped 1; count of bases not matched to a gene: 0. Filled out from reference TRBV11-2 and TRBJ2-3, the complete variable domain reads EAGVAQSPRYKIIEKRQSVAFWCNPISGHATLYWYQQILGQGPKLLIQFQNNGVVDDSQLPKDRFSAERLKGVDSTLKIQPAKLEDSAVYLCASSLDSGGTDTQYFGPGTRLTVL.

The rearrangement links TRBV27 to TRBJ2-7; D tentatively fits TRBD1 or TRBD2 (5 bases each). Germline V lookup: CDR1 MNHEY, CDR2 SMNVEV (reference sequence). Trimming left V 4 bases short and J 4 bases short, with 14 bases between. There are 14 residues in the CDR3. CDR3 nucleotide sequence: TGTGCCAGCAGTTCCCGGGACGGACCTTACGAGCAGTACTTC. Amino acids: CASSSRDGPYEQYF.

This chain joins TRBV23-1 and TRBJ2-1; 8 bases are a match to TRBD1. TRBV23-1 is an open reading frame, and its role is uncertain. The CDR3 has 16 residues. With 8 bases clipped from V and 0 bases from J, the junction kept 9 bases outside the gene matches. The CDR3 loop is CASRPGQGRSYNEQFF. CDR3 coding DNA: TGCGCCAGCCGCCCCGGACAGGGCCGCTCCTACAATGAGCAGTTCTTC.

The sample holds one count of this clone. The chain recombines TRBV4-1 with TRBJ1-5; 7 positions match TRBD1. V lost 0 bases to trimming and J lost 5 bases; unmatched junction nucleotides: 4. The CDR3 is made up of 15 amino acids. The germline V gene has CDR1 MGHRA and CDR2 YSYEKL. In DNA form, the CDR3 reads TGCGCCAGCAGCCAAGACCGGACAGGCTATCAGCCCCAGCATTTT. Its protein is CASSQDRTGYQPQHF.

The V call is TRBV9, the J call TRBJ2-7; D remains ambiguous. This CDR3 is 12 amino acids long. V gave up 0 bases and J gave up 3 bases, with 4 bases separating them. CDR1 and CDR2 from the germline V gene are SGDLS and YYNGEE. The CDR3 DNA sequence: TGTGCCAGCAGCGTAGACAGCTACGAGCAGTACTTC. Its translation is CASSVDSYEQYF. The full variable domain, completed using reference TRBV9 and TRBJ2-7, is DSGVTQTPKHLITATGQRVTLRCSPRSGDLSVYWYQQSLDQGLQFLIQYYNGEERAKGNILERFSAQQFPDLHSELNLSSLELGDSALYFCASSVDSYEQYFGPGTRLTVT.

The chain's CDR3 is CASSLADRAGEPCGYTF. The CDR3 DNA reads as TGTGCCAGCAGCTTAGCGGACAGGGCGGGGGAACCTTGTGGCTACACCTTC. This chain joins TRBV7-2 and TRBJ1-2, with 8 positions matching TRBD1. This CDR3 region has 17 residues. Trimming cost V 0 bases and J 7 bases; bases outside gene matches: 13. Germline CDR1 SGHTA, CDR2 FQGNSA.

The chain joins TRBV10-3 to TRBJ1-1; 9 nucleotides agree with TRBD1. J was trimmed by 5 bases and V by 8 bases; bases with no gene match: 15. The CDR3 loop spans 16 amino acids. Per the germline V gene, CDR1 is ENHRY and CDR2 is SYGVKD. CDR3 nucleotides: TGTGCCATCCGGGACAGGGTTGACCTTTTCTTAACTGAAGCTTTCTTT. As protein: CAIRDRVDLFLTEAFF.